The 6 T cell receptor beta chains below all came from one sample that was sequenced in a study of metastatic and nonmetastatic thyroid tumors. TCRdb reassembled clones from the PCR reads with MiXCR. The sample yields 30,000 to 35,000 clones, roughly 29% seen once. No patient had received any treatment before thyroid surgery. The sample comprised blood. These receptors all come from a female donor with papillary thyroid cancer or a benign thyroid nodule (not recorded which). Some clones in this sample may be carry-over from other donors' samples.

A word on this clone: Germline and junction disagree at one end, which may indicate a read error. The chain employs TRBV4-2 and TRBJ1-5; 7 bases fit TRBD1. There are 15 residues in the CDR3. CDR1 is LGHNA, CDR2 YNFKEQ, per germline. CDR3 coding DNA: TGTGACAGCAGCCTATGGGACAGTTCCAACCAGCCCCAGCATTTT. It specifies CDSSLWDSSNQPQHF.

This clone appeared a few times. V usage is TRBV6-5 and J usage is TRBJ1-1; the D is unclear. V gave up 4 bases and J gave up 1 base, with 13 bases separating them. The CDR3 extends over 15 amino acids. Germline loops: CDR1 MNHEY, CDR2 SVGAGI. The CDR3 sequence: CASSSEVLPNTEAFF. The CDR3 bases are TGTGCCAGCAGTTCTGAGGTACTGCCGAACACTGAAGCTTTCTTT.

The chain couples TRBV4-3 to TRBJ2-7; the D is unclear. Per the germline V gene, CDR1 is LGHNA and CDR2 is YSLEER. This CDR3 contains 15 residues. V lost 1 base to trimming and J lost 1 base, with 11 bases between them. CDR3 in amino acids: CASSQGRVASYEQYF. Here the CDR3 DNA reads TGCGCCAGCAGCCAAGGCCGGGTAGCTTCCTACGAGCAGTACTTC.

A remark on this clone: Mismatch with germline at one junction end may stem from a read error. The rearrangement joins TRBV7-8 to TRBJ1-6; 7 bases fit TRBD1. The CDR3 length is 17 residues. CDR1 is SGHVS and CDR2 is FQNEAQ in the germline V gene. The CDR3 region is CASSGTAIRSYNSLLHF. CDR3 sequence (DNA): TGTGCCAGCAGCGGGACAGCCATCCGCTCCTATAATTCACTCCTCCACTTT. Based on the CDR3 plus reference TRBV7-8 and TRBJ1-6, the full variable domain is GAGVSQSPRYKVAKRGQDVALRCDPISGHVSLFWYQQALGQGPEFLTYFQNEAQLDKSGLPSDRFFAERPEGSVSTLKIQRTQQEDSAVYLCASSGTAIRSYNSLLHFGNGTRLTVT.

The chain combines TRBV6-4 with TRBJ1-6; 9 bases align to TRBD1. Per germline, CDR1 MRHNA and CDR2 SNTAGT. CDR3 length: 17 amino acids. V dropped 3 bases and J dropped 6; count of bases not matched to a gene: 9. The CDR3 DNA sequence: TGTGCCAGCAGTGAACGGGGACCGACAGGGGGTAATTCACCCCTCCACTTT. Translating gives CASSERGPTGGNSPLHF.

This clone was seen a handful of times. The chain employs TRBV20-1 and TRBJ1-4; D gene unclear. Trimming cost V 2 bases and J 4 bases, with 11 bases left between them. Germline V gene sequence: CDR1 DFQATT, CDR2 SNEGSKA (reference sequence). The CDR3 is 14 amino acids. CDR3 amino acids: CSARPPEHNEKLFF. In DNA form, the CDR3 reads TGCAGTGCTAGACCCCCCGAACATAATGAAAAACTGTTTTTT.